This TCR beta chain derives from a study of response to subunit inactivated influenza vaccine. TCRdb re-derived calls from the RT-PCR reads in MiXCR, one entry per CDR3 protein. The sample includes 710,000 or so distinct CDR3 sequences, 15% to 17% seen only once; the top ten take around a tenth. Germline CDR1 reads GTSNPN; CDR2 reads SVGIG (reference sequence). The CDR3 covers 15 residues. The V end was cut by 2 bases, the J end by 6 bases, with 20 bases between. The chain couples TRBV30 to TRBJ2-7; TRBD2 might be the D (6 bases). The sequence came from a man aged 45 to 65 who received an inactivated influenza vaccine. Source: PBMCs from blood, taken roughly 12 days after vaccination. The CDR3 nucleotides are TGTGCCTGGAGTAGCTCCGGGACTGCGGGGTCCGAGCAGTACTTC. It specifies CAWSSSGTAGSEQYF.